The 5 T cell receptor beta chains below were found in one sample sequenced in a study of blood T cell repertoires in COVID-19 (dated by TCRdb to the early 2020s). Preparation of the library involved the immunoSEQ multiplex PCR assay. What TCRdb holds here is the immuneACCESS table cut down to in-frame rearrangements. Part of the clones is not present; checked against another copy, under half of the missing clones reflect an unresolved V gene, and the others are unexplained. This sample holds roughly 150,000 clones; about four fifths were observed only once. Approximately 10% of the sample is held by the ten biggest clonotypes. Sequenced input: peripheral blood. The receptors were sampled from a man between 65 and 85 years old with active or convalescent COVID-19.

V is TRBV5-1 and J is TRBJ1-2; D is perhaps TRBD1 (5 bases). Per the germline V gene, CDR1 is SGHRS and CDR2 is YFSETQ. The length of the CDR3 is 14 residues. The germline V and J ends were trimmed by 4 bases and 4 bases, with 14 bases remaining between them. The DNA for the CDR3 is TGCGCCAGCAGCCCCGACAGCCATTCCTATGGCTACACCTTC. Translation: CASSPDSHSYGYTF.

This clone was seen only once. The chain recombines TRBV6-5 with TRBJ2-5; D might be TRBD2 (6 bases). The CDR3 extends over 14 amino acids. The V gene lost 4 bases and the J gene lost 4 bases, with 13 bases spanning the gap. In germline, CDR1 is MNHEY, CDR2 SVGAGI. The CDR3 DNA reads TGTGCCAGCAGTTCCCCGGGACTCCCAGAGACCCAGTACTTC. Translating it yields CASSSPGLPETQYF.

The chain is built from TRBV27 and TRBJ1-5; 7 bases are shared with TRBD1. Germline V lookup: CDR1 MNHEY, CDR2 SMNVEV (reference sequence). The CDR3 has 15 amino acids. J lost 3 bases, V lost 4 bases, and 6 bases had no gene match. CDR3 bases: TGTGCCAGCAGTTACGAAGGGGGCCCCAATCAGCCCCAGCATTTT. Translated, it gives CASSYEGGPNQPQHF.

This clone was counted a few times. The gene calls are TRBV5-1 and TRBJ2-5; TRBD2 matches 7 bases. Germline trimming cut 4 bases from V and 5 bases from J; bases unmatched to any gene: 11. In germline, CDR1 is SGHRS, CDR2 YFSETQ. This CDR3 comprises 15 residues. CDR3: CASSLDGGSEETQYF. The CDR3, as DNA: TGCGCCAGCAGCCTGGACGGCGGGAGTGAGGAGACCCAGTACTTC. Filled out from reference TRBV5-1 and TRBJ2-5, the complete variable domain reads KAGVTQTPRYLIKTRGQQVTLSCSPISGHRSVSWYQQTPGQGLQFLFEYFSETQRNKGNFPGRFSGRQFSNSRSEMNVSTLELGDSALYLCASSLDGGSEETQYFGPGTRLLVL.

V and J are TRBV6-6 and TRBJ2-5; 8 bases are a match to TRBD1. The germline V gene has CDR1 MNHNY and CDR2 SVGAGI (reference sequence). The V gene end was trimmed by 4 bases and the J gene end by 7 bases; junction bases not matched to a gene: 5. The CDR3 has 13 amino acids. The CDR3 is CASSFTGGRTQYF. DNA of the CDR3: TGTGCCAGCAGTTTTACAGGGGGACGGACCCAGTACTTC.